This record covers a single T cell receptor beta chain. Its antigen is currently unknown. From germline, CDR1 is SEHNR and CDR2 FQNEAQ (reference sequence). The CDR3 contains 12 residues. With 1 base removed from V and 4 bases from J, the gap between germline ends came to 5 bases. These data belong to a study of cytomegalovirus exposure and HLA in healthy donors. Broader study findings: When presence/absence was analysed, sequencing depth was taken to be roughly uniform across donors. At a 0.05 false discovery rate, a later analysis found some 17,000 TCR beta sequences to be associated with HLA alleles. Confirmation was obtained in vitro that three CMV-associated chains are specific for CMV antigens. It was 150 to 200 TCR beta chains that were listed as cytomegalovirus-associated.

Primers for the PCR totalled 60 Vbeta and 13 Jbeta. Data came from immunoSEQ multiplex PCR; TCRdb stores just in-frame clones and leaves some out. The sample lists approximately 160,000 clones, about 81% occurring once. The source of this sequence is a girl aged 2 to 9 in good health and CMV-seropositive. V and J are TRBV7-9 and TRBJ2-7; unclear D gene. Sequencing used PBMCs. The CDR3 loop reads CASSLGRYEQYF. The CDR3 DNA reads TGTGCCAGCAGCTTAGGTAGATACGAGCAGTACTTC.